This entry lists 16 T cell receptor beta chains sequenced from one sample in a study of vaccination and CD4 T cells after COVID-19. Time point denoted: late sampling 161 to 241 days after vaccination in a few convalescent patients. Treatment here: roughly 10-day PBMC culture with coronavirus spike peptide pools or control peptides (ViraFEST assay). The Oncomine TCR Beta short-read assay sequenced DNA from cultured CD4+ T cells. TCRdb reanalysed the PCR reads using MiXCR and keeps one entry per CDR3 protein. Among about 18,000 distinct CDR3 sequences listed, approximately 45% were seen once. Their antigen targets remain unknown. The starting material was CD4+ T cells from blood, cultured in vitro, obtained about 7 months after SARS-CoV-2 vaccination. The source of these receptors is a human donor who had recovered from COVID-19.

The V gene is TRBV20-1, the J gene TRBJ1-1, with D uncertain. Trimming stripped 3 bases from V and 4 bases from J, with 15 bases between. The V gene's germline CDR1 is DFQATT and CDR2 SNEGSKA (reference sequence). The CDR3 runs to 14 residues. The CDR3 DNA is TGCAGTGCTAGTGCAATTTTAGACGGCACTGAAGCTTTCTTT. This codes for CSASAILDGTEAFF.

Written as DNA, the CDR3 is TGTGCCAGCGGGAGATTGTCGGCAGTAGAAGCTTTCTTT. It is translated as CASGRLSAVEAFF. The genes are TRBV12-3 or TRBV12-4 and TRBJ1-1; no reliable D call. V dropped 8 bases and J dropped 8 bases, with 18 bases sitting between them. The CDR3 has 13 residues.

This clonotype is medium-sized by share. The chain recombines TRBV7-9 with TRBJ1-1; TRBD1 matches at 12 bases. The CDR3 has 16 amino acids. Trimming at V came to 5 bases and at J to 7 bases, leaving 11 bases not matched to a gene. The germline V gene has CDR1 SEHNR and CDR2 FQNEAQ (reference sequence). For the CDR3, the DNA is TGTGCCAGCAGCCCGGCCGGGACAGGGGGCGTCGGTGAAGCTTTCTTT. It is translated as CASSPAGTGGVGEAFF.

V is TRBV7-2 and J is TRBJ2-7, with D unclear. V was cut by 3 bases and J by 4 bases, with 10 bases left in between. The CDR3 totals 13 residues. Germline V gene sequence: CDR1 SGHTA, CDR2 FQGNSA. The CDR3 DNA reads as TGTGCCAGCAGCTTGTCAAGGACGTACGAGCAGTACTTC. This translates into CASSLSRTYEQYF.

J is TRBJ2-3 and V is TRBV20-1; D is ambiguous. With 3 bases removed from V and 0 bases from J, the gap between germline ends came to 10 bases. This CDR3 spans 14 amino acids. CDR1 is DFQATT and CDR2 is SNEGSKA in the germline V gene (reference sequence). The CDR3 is CSASTPTSTDTQYF. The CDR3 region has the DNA TGCAGTGCTAGCACTCCTACTAGCACAGATACGCAGTATTTT.

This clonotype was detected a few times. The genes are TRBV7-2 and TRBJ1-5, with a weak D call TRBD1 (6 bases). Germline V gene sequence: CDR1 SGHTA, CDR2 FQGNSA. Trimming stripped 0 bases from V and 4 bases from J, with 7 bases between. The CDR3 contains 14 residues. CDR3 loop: CASSLAGTNQPQHF. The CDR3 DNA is TGTGCCAGCAGCTTAGCAGGGACAAATCAGCCCCAGCATTTT.

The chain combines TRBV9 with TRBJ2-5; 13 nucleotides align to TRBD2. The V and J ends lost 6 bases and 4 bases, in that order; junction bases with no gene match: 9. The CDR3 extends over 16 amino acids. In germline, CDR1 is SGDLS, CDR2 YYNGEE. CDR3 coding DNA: TGTGCCAGCAACAAGGGACTAGCGGGATGGAGAGAGACCCAGTACTTC. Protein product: CASNKGLAGWRETQYF.

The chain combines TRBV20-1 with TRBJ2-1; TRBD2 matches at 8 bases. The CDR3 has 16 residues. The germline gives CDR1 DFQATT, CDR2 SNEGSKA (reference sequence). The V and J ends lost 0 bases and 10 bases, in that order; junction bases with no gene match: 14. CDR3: CSARDPYSGISAEQFF. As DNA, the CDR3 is TGCAGTGCTAGAGATCCCTATAGCGGGATATCAGCCGAGCAGTTCTTC.

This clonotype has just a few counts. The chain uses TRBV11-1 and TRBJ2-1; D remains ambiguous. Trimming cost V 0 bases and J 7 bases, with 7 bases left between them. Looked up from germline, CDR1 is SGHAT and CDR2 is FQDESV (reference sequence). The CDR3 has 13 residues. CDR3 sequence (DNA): TGTGCCAGCAGCTTAGCCCTAAGTAATGAGCAGTTCTTC. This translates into CASSLALSNEQFF. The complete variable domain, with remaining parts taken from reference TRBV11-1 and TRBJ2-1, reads EAEVAQSPRYKITEKSQAVAFWCDPISGHATLYWYRQILGQGPELLVQFQDESVVDDSQLPKDRFSAERLKGVDSTLKIQPAELGDSAMYLCASSLALSNEQFFGPGTRLTVL.

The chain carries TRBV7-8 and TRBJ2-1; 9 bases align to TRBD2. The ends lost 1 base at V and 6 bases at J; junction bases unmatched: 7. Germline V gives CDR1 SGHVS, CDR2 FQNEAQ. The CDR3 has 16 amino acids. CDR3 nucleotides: TGTGCCAGCAGCTTAGGACTAGCGGACGGGGGCAATGAGCAGTTCTTC. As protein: CASSLGLADGGNEQFF.

CDR3 region: CAISVKGSNNSPLHF. As DNA, the CDR3 is TGTGCCATCAGTGTCAAGGGGTCAAATAATTCACCCCTCCACTTT. V is TRBV10-3 and J is TRBJ1-6, with a tentative D call TRBD1 (5 bases). Trimming left V 4 bases short and J 5 bases short, with 12 bases between. The CDR3 is 15 residues long. Germline values: CDR1 ENHRY, CDR2 SYGVKD.

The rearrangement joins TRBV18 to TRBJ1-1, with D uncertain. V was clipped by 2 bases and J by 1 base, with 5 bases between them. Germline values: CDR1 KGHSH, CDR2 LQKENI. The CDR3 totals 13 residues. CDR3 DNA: TGTGCCAGCTCACCAGGTGGGAACACTGAAGCTTTCTTT. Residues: CASSPGGNTEAFF.

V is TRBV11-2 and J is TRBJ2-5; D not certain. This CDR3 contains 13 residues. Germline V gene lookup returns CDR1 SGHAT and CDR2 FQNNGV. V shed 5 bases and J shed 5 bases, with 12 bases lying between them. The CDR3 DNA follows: TGTGCCAGCAGCGGCGCAGGCTGGGAGACCCAGTACTTC. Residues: CASSGAGWETQYF.

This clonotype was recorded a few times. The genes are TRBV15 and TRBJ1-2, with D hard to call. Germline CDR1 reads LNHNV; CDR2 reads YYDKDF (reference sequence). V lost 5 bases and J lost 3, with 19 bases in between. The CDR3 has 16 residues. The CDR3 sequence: CATSPEIRTTHYGYTF. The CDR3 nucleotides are TGTGCCACCAGCCCTGAGATCCGCACTACACACTATGGCTACACCTTC.

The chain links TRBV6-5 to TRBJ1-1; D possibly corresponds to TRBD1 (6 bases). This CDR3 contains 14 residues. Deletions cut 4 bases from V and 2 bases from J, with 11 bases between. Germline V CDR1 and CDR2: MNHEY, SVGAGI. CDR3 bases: TGTGCCAGCAGTTCTGACAGGTTTAACACTGAAGCTTTCTTT. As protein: CASSSDRFNTEAFF.

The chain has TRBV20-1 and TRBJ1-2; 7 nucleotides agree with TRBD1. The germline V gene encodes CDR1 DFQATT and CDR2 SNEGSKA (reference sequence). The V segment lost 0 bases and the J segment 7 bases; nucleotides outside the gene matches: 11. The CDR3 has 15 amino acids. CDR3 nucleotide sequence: TGCAGTGCTAGAGATTATACAGGGGCTGCGGGTGGCTACACCTTC. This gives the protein CSARDYTGAAGGYTF.